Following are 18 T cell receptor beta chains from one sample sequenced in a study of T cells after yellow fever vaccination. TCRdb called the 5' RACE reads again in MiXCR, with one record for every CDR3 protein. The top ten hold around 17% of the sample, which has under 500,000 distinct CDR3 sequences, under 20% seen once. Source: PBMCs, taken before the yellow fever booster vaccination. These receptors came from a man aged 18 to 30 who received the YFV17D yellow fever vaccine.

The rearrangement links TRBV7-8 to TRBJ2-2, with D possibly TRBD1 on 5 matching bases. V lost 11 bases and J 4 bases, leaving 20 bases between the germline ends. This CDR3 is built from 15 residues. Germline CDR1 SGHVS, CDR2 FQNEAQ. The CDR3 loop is CAAAIQGMGTGELFF. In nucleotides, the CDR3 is TGTGCCGCGGCAATTCAGGGAATGGGCACCGGGGAGCTGTTTTTT.

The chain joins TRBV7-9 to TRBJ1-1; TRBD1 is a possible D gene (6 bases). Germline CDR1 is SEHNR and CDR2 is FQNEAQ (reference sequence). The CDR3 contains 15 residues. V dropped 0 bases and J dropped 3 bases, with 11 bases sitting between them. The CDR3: CASSLARGGYTEAFF. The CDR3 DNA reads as TGTGCCAGCAGCTTAGCGCGAGGGGGGTACACTGAAGCTTTCTTT.

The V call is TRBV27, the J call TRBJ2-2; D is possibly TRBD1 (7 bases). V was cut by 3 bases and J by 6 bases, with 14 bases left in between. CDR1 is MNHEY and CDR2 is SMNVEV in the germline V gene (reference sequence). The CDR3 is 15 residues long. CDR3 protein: CASSFAGRGAGELFF. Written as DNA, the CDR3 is TGTGCCAGCAGTTTCGCGGGCAGGGGGGCCGGGGAGCTGTTTTTT.

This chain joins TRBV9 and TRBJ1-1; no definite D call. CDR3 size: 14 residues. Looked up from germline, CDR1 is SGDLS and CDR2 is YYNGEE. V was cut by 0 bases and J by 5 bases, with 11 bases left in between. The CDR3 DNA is TGTGCCAGCAGCGTAGAGCCCCTCGGGACTGAAGCTTTCTTT. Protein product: CASSVEPLGTEAFF.

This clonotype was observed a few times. CDR3 residues: CATSRPGEETQYF. In DNA, the CDR3 is TGTGCCACCAGTAGGCCAGGGGAAGAGACCCAGTACTTC. This chain links TRBV24-1 with TRBJ2-5, with D possibly matching TRBD1 (6 bases). CDR1 and CDR2 from the germline V gene are KGHDR and SFDVKD. The CDR3 spans 13 residues. The V gene lost 6 bases and the J gene lost 3 bases, with 10 bases spanning the gap.

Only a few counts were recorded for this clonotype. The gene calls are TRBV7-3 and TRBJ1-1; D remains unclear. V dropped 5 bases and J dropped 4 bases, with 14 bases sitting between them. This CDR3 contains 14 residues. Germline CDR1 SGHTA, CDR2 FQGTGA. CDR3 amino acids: CASSRDEGSTEAFF. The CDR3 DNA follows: TGTGCCAGCAGCCGGGATGAGGGAAGCACTGAAGCTTTCTTT.

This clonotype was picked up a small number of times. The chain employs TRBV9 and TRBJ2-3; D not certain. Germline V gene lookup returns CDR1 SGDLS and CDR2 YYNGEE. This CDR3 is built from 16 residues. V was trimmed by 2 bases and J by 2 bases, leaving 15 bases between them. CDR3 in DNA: TGTGCCAGCAGCGTTACCCGGACCAGCCCCACAGATACGCAGTATTTT. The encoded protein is CASSVTRTSPTDTQYF.

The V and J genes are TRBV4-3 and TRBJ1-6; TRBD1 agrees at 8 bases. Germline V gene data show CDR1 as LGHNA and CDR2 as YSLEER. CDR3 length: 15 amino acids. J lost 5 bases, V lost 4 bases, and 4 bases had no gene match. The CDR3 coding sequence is TGCGCCAGCAGCCCAGGGACAGGTGATAATTCACCCCTCCACTTT. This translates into CASSPGTGDNSPLHF.

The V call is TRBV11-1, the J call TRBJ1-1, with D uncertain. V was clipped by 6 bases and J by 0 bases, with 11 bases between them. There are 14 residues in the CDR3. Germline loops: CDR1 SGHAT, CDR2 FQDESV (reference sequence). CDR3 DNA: TGTGCCAGCAGACTCCCGACGTTGAACACTGAAGCTTTCTTT. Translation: CASRLPTLNTEAFF. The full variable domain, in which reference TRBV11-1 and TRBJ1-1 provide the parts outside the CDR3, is EAEVAQSPRYKITEKSQAVAFWCDPISGHATLYWYRQILGQGPELLVQFQDESVVDDSQLPKDRFSAERLKGVDSTLKIQPAELGDSAMYLCASRLPTLNTEAFFGQGTRLTVV.

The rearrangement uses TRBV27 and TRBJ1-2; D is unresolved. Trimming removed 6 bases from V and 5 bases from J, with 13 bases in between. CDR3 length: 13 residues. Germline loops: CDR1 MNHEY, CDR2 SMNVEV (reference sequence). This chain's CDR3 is CASSWSRVYGYTF. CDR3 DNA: TGTGCCAGCAGCTGGTCGCGGGTGTATGGCTACACCTTC.

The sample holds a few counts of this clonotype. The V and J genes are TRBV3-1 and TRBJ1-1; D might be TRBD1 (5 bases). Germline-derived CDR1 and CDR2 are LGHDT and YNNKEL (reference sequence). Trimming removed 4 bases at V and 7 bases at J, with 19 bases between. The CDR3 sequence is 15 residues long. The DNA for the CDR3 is TGTGCCAGCAGCCTCGCTGCCGGGACCGCCCTTGAAGCTTTCTTT. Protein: CASSLAAGTALEAFF.

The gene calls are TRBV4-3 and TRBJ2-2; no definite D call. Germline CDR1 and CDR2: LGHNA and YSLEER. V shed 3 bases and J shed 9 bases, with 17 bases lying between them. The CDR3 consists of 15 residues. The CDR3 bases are TGCGCCAGCAGCCATGTCGTCCGGTCGGCCCGGGAGCTGTTTTTT. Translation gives CASSHVVRSARELFF.

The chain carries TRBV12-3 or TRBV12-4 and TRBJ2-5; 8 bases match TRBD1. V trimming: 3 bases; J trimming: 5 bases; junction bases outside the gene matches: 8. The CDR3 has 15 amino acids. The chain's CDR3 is CASSFTGQAEETQYF. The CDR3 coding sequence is TGTGCCAGCAGTTTTACGGGACAGGCCGAGGAGACCCAGTACTTC.

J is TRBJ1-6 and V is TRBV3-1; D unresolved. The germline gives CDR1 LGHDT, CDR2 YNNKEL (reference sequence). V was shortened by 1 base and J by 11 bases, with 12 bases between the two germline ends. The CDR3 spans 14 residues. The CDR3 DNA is TGTGCCAGCAGCCAAGGCCTGGTGGGTACACCCCTCCACTTT. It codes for CASSQGLVGTPLHF.

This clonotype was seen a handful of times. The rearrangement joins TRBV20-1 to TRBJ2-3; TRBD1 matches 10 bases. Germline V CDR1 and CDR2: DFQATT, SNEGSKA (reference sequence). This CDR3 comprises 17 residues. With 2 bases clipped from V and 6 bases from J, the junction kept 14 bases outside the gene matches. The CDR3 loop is CSARRSPGQGGPDTQYF. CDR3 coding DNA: TGCAGTGCTAGACGATCGCCCGGACAGGGGGGGCCCGATACGCAGTATTTT.

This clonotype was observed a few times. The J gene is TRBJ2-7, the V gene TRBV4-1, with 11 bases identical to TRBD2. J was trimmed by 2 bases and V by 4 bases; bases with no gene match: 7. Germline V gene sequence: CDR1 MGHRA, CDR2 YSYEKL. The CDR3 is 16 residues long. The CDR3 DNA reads TGCGCCAGCAGCCCGGGACTAGCGGACCGGACCTACGAGCAGTACTTC. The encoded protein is CASSPGLADRTYEQYF.

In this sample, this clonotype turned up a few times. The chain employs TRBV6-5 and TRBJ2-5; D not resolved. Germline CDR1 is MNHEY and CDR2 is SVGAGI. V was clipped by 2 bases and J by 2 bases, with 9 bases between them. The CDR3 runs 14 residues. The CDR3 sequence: CASSYGNRQETQYF. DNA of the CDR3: TGTGCCAGCAGTTACGGGAACAGACAAGAGACCCAGTACTTC.

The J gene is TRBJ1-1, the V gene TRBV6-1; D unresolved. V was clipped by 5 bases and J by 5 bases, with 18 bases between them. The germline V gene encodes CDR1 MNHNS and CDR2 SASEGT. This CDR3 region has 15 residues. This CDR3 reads CASSPASSAGTEAFF. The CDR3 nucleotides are TGTGCCAGCAGTCCCGCCAGTTCCGCGGGGACTGAAGCTTTCTTT.